This T cell receptor (beta chain) was documented in a study of glioma-infiltrating T cells after dendritic cell vaccination. Study overall: Dendritic cells derived from monocytes and pulsed with autologous tumor lysate formed the vaccine.

Sequencing was performed with immunoSEQ multiplex PCR; in TCRdb, only in-frame clones are kept and a portion is missing. The sample holds approximately 93,000 clones, roughly 85% seen once. Time point given: after dendritic cell vaccination, including at tumor progression/relapse. This CDR3 contains 13 residues. Per the germline V gene, CDR1 is SGHNT and CDR2 is YYREEE (reference sequence). V was cut by 2 bases and J by 8 bases, with 13 bases left in between. Source: blood, taken after dendritic cell vaccination. The genes are TRBV5-4 and TRBJ1-1, with D perhaps TRBD1 (6 bases). The origin of this receptor is a human donor with glioblastoma. The CDR3 is CASSFEGVREAFF. The DNA for the CDR3 is TGTGCCAGCAGCTTTGAGGGGGTCAGAGAAGCTTTCTTT.